This T cell receptor (beta chain) was recovered during a study of glioma-infiltrating T cells. Points from the study as a whole: Very few CDR3 sequences were shared between tissue and blood. Above-expected tissue-blood divergence occurred in all gliomas, most in low-grade ones.

This clonotype occurred many times. Its matching antigen is unknown. Amplification of TCR alpha and beta CDR3 regions from RNA used iRepertoire nested multiplex PCR. For one-step reverse transcription and amplification, about 85-400 ng of tissue mRNA or PBMC total RNA was used. From the multiplex PCR reads, TCRdb called clonotypes with MiXCR, one entry per CDR3 protein. There are under 50,000 distinct CDR3 sequences in the sample; about 22% occur only once, and roughly 7% lies in the top ten. This CDR3 has 17 residues. V gave up 1 base and J gave up 7 bases, with 23 bases separating them. Germline V gives CDR1 DFQATT, CDR2 SNEGSKA (reference sequence).

The clonotype originates from a human donor with low-grade glioma or glioblastoma, undergoing nonglioma brain surgery, or in good health (not recorded which). What was sequenced was glioma tissue, nonneoplastic brain tissue, or PBMCs (not recorded which). This chain links TRBV20-1 with TRBJ1-5; D is possibly TRBD1 (5 bases). In DNA form, the CDR3 reads TGCAGTGCTAGAGCGGATCGGGGGTCACCCTCGCAGCAGCCCCAGCATTTT. Translated, it gives CSARADRGSPSQQPQHF.